These 20 T cell receptor beta chains were sequenced from one sample in a study of read filtering for tumor transcriptome and immune sequencing (dated by TCRdb to between 2020 and 2021). The data were produced on an Illumina HiSeq 4000. TCR libraries were constructed from about 400 ng RNA using the Immunoverse kit, and molecular barcoded adaptors covering alpha/delta and beta/gamma chains were employed. TCRdb's own reprocessing of the public reads used fastp at Q25 and MiXCR and kept productive beta chains. Each record represents a unique CDR3 protein, reported with the most common genes and DNA among its rows. A total of tens of thousands of distinct CDR3 sequences appear in this sample, about a fifth of them only once. Of the sample, approximately 10% is held by the ten largest clones. Source material: a population of CD138-negative cells sorted from bone marrow. Taken with the paper, the label for cell subset or site translates to: bone marrow mononuclear cells depleted of CD138+ plasma/myeloma cells by negative magnetic selection. Receptors were obtained from a donor aged 40 or over with multiple myeloma.

This clonotype showed up many times. The J gene is TRBJ2-1, the V gene TRBV7-2, with D perhaps assigned TRBD1 or TRBD2 (5 bases each). Germline-derived CDR1 and CDR2 are SGHTA and FQGNSA. The CDR3 has 16 amino acids. With 4 bases removed from V and 0 bases from J, the gap between germline ends came to 13 bases. The CDR3 loop is CASSYQGRSSYNEQFF. The DNA for the CDR3 is TGTGCCAGCAGCTACCAGGGACGGAGCTCCTACAATGAGCAGTTCTTC.

A remark on this clonotype: At one boundary the junction diverges from the germline segment, which might be a read error. The CDR3 nucleotides are TGTGCTAGCACCACAAACAGATACGAGCAGTACTTC. Amino acids: CASTTNRYEQYF. The chain combines TRBV12-3 or TRBV12-4 with TRBJ2-7; D ambiguous. CDR3 length: 12 residues.

There are many counts of this clonotype. The V and J genes are TRBV29-1 and TRBJ1-2; D is unresolved. Germline CDR1 is SQVTM and CDR2 is ANQGSEA. V lost 6 bases, J lost 2 bases, and 7 bases lay in between. The CDR3 has 11 residues. The CDR3 here is CSVEWNYGYTF. The DNA of the CDR3 is TGCAGCGTCGAATGGAACTATGGCTACACCTTC.

Remarks on this clonotype: A read error is likely here: a far larger clone is one base away. The chain has TRBV6-1 and TRBJ2-1; 10 bases align to TRBD2. This CDR3 is built from 19 residues. The trim removed 5 bases at V and 0 bases at J, leaving 13 bases unmatched. CDR1 MNHNS and CDR2 SASEGT come from the germline V gene. The CDR3 DNA is TGTGCCAGCAGTCACGAAGGGACTAGCGCCCATAGCTCCTACAATGAGCAGTTCTTC. It specifies CASSHEGTSAHSSYNEQFF.

This clonotype occurred many times. The chain employs TRBV12-5 and TRBJ2-1, with no clear D. Germline V lookup: CDR1 LGHNT, CDR2 FRNRAP. V shed 5 bases and J shed 4 bases, with 6 bases lying between them. CDR3 length equals 12 residues. DNA for the CDR3: TGTGCTAGTGGTACGGAATACAATGAGCAGTTCTTC. This gives the protein CASGTEYNEQFF. The whole variable domain, remainder taken from reference TRBV12-5 and TRBJ2-1, is DARVTQTPRHKVTEMGQEVTMRCQPILGHNTVFWYRQTMMQGLELLAYFRNRAPLDDSGMPKDRFSAEMPDATLATLKIQPSEPRDSAVYFCASGTEYNEQFFGPGTRLTVL.

Concerning this clonotype: A much bigger clone sits one base away, suggesting this may be a read error. The V and J genes are TRBV5-1 and TRBJ1-6; the D is unclear. The CDR3 extends over 13 amino acids. Germline CDR1 SGHRS, CDR2 YFSETQ. CDR3 in amino acids: CASSLGPNSLLHF. DNA for the CDR3: TGCGCCAGCAGCTTGGGACCGAATTCACTCCTCCACTTT.

This clonotype was counted only a few times. The gene calls are TRBV28 and TRBJ1-1; a weak D match, TRBD1 (6 bases). CDR1 MDHEN and CDR2 SYDVKM come from the germline V gene. The V end was cut by 8 bases, the J end by 2 bases, with 18 bases between. This CDR3 is 15 amino acids long. The CDR3 spells CASRDRRGANTEAFF. The CDR3, as DNA: TGTGCCAGCCGCGACAGGAGGGGTGCTAACACTGAAGCTTTCTTT.

This clonotype came up many times. The V gene is TRBV28, the J gene TRBJ1-1; D is uncertain. V was shortened by 6 bases and J by 6 bases, with 11 bases between the two germline ends. The CDR3 spans 12 residues. Germline values: CDR1 MDHEN, CDR2 SYDVKM. This CDR3 reads CASSPPFPEAFF. CDR3 in DNA: TGTGCCAGCAGCCCGCCCTTCCCTGAAGCTTTCTTT.

This chain links TRBV7-4 with TRBJ1-3, with TRBD1 matching over 7 bases. There are 14 residues in the CDR3. Losses at the gene ends were 7 bases for V and 3 bases for J; bases not matched to a gene: 6. Germline assignment: CDR1 SGHVT and CDR2 SQSDAQ. The DNA of the CDR3 is TGTGCCAGCACCTGGGACAGCGGTGGAAACACCATATATTTT. Its protein product is CASTWDSGGNTIYF.

This clonotype was recorded a few times. The V call is TRBV2, the J call TRBJ1-5, with D possibly matching TRBD1 (6 bases). The CDR3 is made up of 14 amino acids. CDR1 is SNHLY and CDR2 is FYNNEI in the germline V gene. V was trimmed by 4 bases and J by 6 bases, leaving 13 bases between them. CDR3 coding DNA: TGTGCCAGCAGTGTACAGGGCGCAGGTCAGCCCCAGCATTTT. The encoded protein is CASSVQGAGQPQHF.

In its sample, this clonotype was seen many times. The chain couples TRBV5-1 to TRBJ2-7, with 9 bases fitting TRBD2. Germline values: CDR1 SGHRS, CDR2 YFSETQ. Germline trimming cut 0 bases from V and 0 bases from J; bases unmatched to any gene: 4. The CDR3 is 16 residues long. CDR3 DNA sequence: TGCGCCAGCAGCTTGGCTAGCGGGGCGTCCTCCTACGAGCAGTACTTC. Translation gives CASSLASGASSYEQYF.

The chain joins TRBV5-6 to TRBJ2-4, with D possibly matching TRBD1 (5 bases). CDR1 and CDR2 (germline): SGHDT, YYEEEE. Trimming removed 0 bases from V and 8 bases from J, with 15 bases in between. The CDR3 consists of 15 residues. This CDR3 is CASSLGGRLGDIQYF. CDR3 coding DNA: TGTGCCAGCAGCTTGGGGGGCCGGCTTGGGGACATTCAGTACTTC.

This clonotype showed up many times. The gene calls are TRBV12-3 or TRBV12-4 and TRBJ2-5; D is tentatively TRBD1 or TRBD2 (6 bases each). V was cut by 5 bases and J by 3 bases, with 13 bases left in between. The CDR3 contains 14 residues. In DNA, the CDR3 is TGTGCCAGCAGTGAGGGGGGCAAGAAAGAGACCCAGTACTTC. As protein: CASSEGGKKETQYF.

The chain carries TRBV3-1 and TRBJ2-7; 7 bases are shared with TRBD1. The CDR3 sequence is 14 residues long. The germline gives CDR1 LGHDT, CDR2 YNNKEL (reference sequence). V gave up 8 bases and J gave up 0 bases; unmatched junction bases: 7. This chain's CDR3 is CASGRQGFSYEQYF. The CDR3 DNA is TGTGCCAGCGGACGACAGGGTTTCTCCTACGAGCAGTACTTC.

This clonotype came up many times. This rearrangement joins TRBV6-1 to TRBJ2-1; TRBD2 might be the D (7 bases). Looked up from germline, CDR1 is MNHNS and CDR2 is SASEGT. V lost 6 bases and J 9 bases, leaving 18 bases between the germline ends. The CDR3 sequence is 14 residues long. The CDR3: CASRGGAGSSEQFF. Here the CDR3 DNA reads TGTGCCAGCAGAGGGGGGGCTGGTTCCAGTGAGCAGTTCTTC.

V is TRBV28 and J is TRBJ2-5; 8 nucleotides agree with TRBD1. This CDR3 contains 13 residues. The germline V gene encodes CDR1 MDHEN and CDR2 SYDVKM. V shed 7 bases, J shed 5 bases, and the junction held 6 bases outside the gene matches. CDR3 region: CASTSGGEETQYF. The CDR3 bases are TGTGCCAGCACGTCAGGGGGCGAGGAGACCCAGTACTTC.

The chain links TRBV2 to TRBJ1-5; TRBD1 agrees at 9 bases. The length of the CDR3 is 15 residues. The trim removed 7 bases at V and 6 bases at J, leaving 10 bases unmatched. The V gene's germline CDR1 is SNHLY and CDR2 FYNNEI. CDR3 coding DNA: TGTGCCAGCAATCCAGAACAGGGGGCACGTCAGCCCCAGCATTTT. Residues: CASNPEQGARQPQHF.

The chain is built from TRBV12-3 or TRBV12-4 and TRBJ2-7; 8 nucleotides match TRBD1. This CDR3 has 15 residues. The trim removed 3 bases at V and 0 bases at J, leaving 4 bases unmatched. CDR3 protein: CASSFRGPGSYEQYF. CDR3 bases: TGTGCCAGCAGTTTCAGGGGGCCCGGCTCCTACGAGCAGTACTTC.

At least ten counts were recorded for this clonotype. V and J are TRBV5-1 and TRBJ2-7, with 7 nucleotides matching TRBD1. V was pared by 4 bases and J by 6 bases, with 13 bases of the junction left unmatched. Per germline, CDR1 SGHRS and CDR2 YFSETQ. This CDR3 contains 15 residues. CDR3 amino acids: CASSTPAGGRGEQYF. The CDR3 DNA reads as TGCGCCAGCAGCACGCCGGCAGGGGGTCGGGGCGAGCAGTACTTC.

The table lists this clonotype with many counts. The rearrangement uses TRBV11-2 and TRBJ2-7; maybe TRBD1 (5 bases). The CDR3 is 13 residues long. Trimming left V 5 bases short and J 1 base short, with 9 bases between. Germline lookup yields CDR1 SGHAT and CDR2 FQNNGV. The CDR3, as DNA: TGTGCCAGCAGCCCAGGGATATCCTACGAGCAGTACTTC. Its translation is CASSPGISYEQYF.